The rows below give T cell receptor beta chains drawn from one sample of a study of STAT5B mutations in CD4+ large granular lymphocyte leukemia. Produced via immunoSEQ multiplex PCR; TCRdb's table is partial and in-frame only. The sample holds roughly 40,000 clones, approximately 84% seen once. Sequenced material: CD4+ T cells from blood buffy coats. The source of these receptors is a human donor in good health. Both conserved end residues are part of each CDR3. Each record gives: J gene, D gene, V gene, CDR3 protein, CDR3 DNA. D genes are given only for firm matches.

j_call: TRBJ1-5
d_call: -
v_call: TRBV19
cdr3_aa: CASSTPNQPQHF
cdr3_nt: TGTGCCAGTAGTACCCCGAATCAGCCCCAGCATTTT

j_call: TRBJ1-2
d_call: TRBD1
v_call: TRBV6-6
cdr3_aa: CASSPAGTGDGYTF
cdr3_nt: TGTGCCAGCAGTCCTGCGGGGACAGGGGATGGCTACACCTTC

j_call: TRBJ2-7
d_call: -
v_call: TRBV18
cdr3_aa: CASSPGPPGTSYEQYF
cdr3_nt: TGTGCCAGCTCACCTGGTCCTCCGGGCACCTCCTACGAGCAGTACTTC

j_call: TRBJ2-2
d_call: TRBD2
v_call: TRBV5-1
cdr3_aa: CASSPELAGASGELFF
cdr3_nt: TGCGCCAGCAGCCCGGAACTAGCGGGGGCTTCCGGGGAGCTGTTTTTT

j_call: TRBJ1-1
d_call: -
v_call: TRBV10-3
cdr3_aa: CAISVSDMPGTEAFF
cdr3_nt: TGTGCCATCAGTGTTTCAGACATGCCGGGCACTGAAGCTTTCTTT

j_call: TRBJ2-2
d_call: -
v_call: TRBV11-3
cdr3_aa: CASNAGGGGINTGELFF
cdr3_nt: TGTGCCAGCAACGCCGGGGGCGGGGGCATTAACACCGGGGAGCTGTTTTTT

j_call: TRBJ1-2
d_call: -
v_call: TRBV6-6
cdr3_aa: CASSLDGNYGYTF
cdr3_nt: TGTGCCAGCAGTTTGGACGGTAACTATGGCTACACCTTC

j_call: TRBJ2-3
d_call: -
v_call: TRBV19
cdr3_aa: CASSSQGPIDTQYF
cdr3_nt: TGTGCCAGTAGTTCTCAGGGGCCTATAGATACGCAGTATTTT

j_call: TRBJ1-4
d_call: TRBD1
v_call: TRBV25-1
cdr3_aa: CASSEDRDRIRFF
cdr3_nt: TGTGCCAGCAGTGAAGATCGGGACAGGATAAGGTTTTTT

j_call: TRBJ2-3
d_call: TRBD2
v_call: TRBV5-1
cdr3_aa: CASRAGVAGDSDTQYF
cdr3_nt: TGCGCCAGCAGAGCCGGGGTAGCGGGGGACAGTGATACGCAGTATTTT

j_call: TRBJ1-2
d_call: -
v_call: TRBV28
cdr3_aa: CASSWGREGGYTF
cdr3_nt: TGTGCCAGCAGTTGGGGCAGGGAGGGTGGCTACACCTTC